One and the same sample provided the 29 T cell receptor beta chains below, sequenced in a study of blood T cells in healthy people across ages. A J-beta primer mix and a sample-barcoded 5' primer were used in a second PCR of about 6 to 12 cycles. TCRdb called the 5' RACE reads again in MiXCR, with one record for every CDR3 protein. The profile shows 1.5 million to 2 million distinct CDR3 sequences, 49% of them singletons. Specimen: blood. These receptors were obtained from a woman aged 35 to 49 in good health.

This clonotype came up a few times. The gene calls are TRBV6-2 or TRBV6-3 and TRBJ2-7, with D perhaps TRBD1 or TRBD2 (5 bases each). The CDR3 spans 14 residues. Germline CDR1 is MNHEY and CDR2 is SVGEGT. V was cut by 7 bases and J by 4 bases, with 17 bases left in between. In DNA form, the CDR3 reads TGTGCCAGCACCGAACGGGACCGGTTTTACGAGCAGTACTTC. It specifies CASTERDRFYEQYF.

This clonotype was seen only once. V and J are TRBV20-1 and TRBJ1-4; TRBD1 matches 7 bases. The CDR3 loop spans 14 amino acids. The V and J ends lost 1 base and 7 bases, in that order; junction bases with no gene match: 6. The germline V gene encodes CDR1 DFQATT and CDR2 SNEGSKA (reference sequence). This chain's CDR3 is CSARVQGVGEKLFF. In nucleotides, the CDR3 is TGCAGTGCTAGAGTTCAGGGGGTCGGTGAAAAACTGTTTTTT.

The rearrangement joins TRBV27 to TRBJ1-4; D is uncertain. Germline loops: CDR1 MNHEY, CDR2 SMNVEV (reference sequence). The V end was cut by 6 bases, the J end by 2 bases, with 13 bases between. The CDR3 has 15 amino acids. This chain's CDR3 is CASSSNPVTNEKLFF. CDR3 bases: TGTGCCAGCAGCTCCAATCCCGTCACTAATGAAAAACTGTTTTTT.

The chain employs TRBV12-3 or TRBV12-4 and TRBJ1-2, with 7 bases lining up with TRBD1. This CDR3 comprises 15 residues. V was clipped by 1 base and J by 4 bases; unmatched bases: 6. The CDR3 is CASSLGQGRSYGYTF. CDR3 bases: TGTGCCAGCAGTTTAGGACAGGGTCGGAGCTATGGCTACACCTTC.

This clonotype was seen more than once but under ten times. The J gene is TRBJ2-5, the V gene TRBV5-1; tentatively, D is TRBD1 (5 bases). The better agreement between TRBJ2-7 and the DNA end casts doubt on the J call. Germline CDR1 reads SGHRS; CDR2 reads YFSETQ. CDR3 size: 15 residues. The CDR3 loop reads CASSLVGHKVGEQYF. CDR3 bases: TGCGCCAGCAGCTTGGTGGGGCATAAAGTGGGCGAGCAGTACTTC.

The chain has TRBV1 and TRBJ2-3; the table's D call of TRBD2 was not tested on the DNA. TRBV1 is termed a pseudogene. The length of the CDR3 is 16 residues. The CDR3 DNA follows: TGCACCAGCAGCCCCGGCTGGGGACTAGGAGAAGATACGCAGTATTTT. This translates into CTSSPGWGLGEDTQYF.

CDR3 sequence reads: CASSQKGGTLNTEAFF. In DNA, the CDR3 is TGCGCCAGCAGCCAGAAAGGGGGGACACTGAACACTGAAGCTTTCTTT. The V gene is TRBV4-1, the J gene TRBJ1-1; perhaps TRBD1 as D (6 bases). CDR3 length: 16 residues. CDR1 is MGHRA and CDR2 is YSYEKL in the germline V gene. V lost 3 bases and J 0 bases, leaving 14 bases between the germline ends.

The chain joins TRBV12-3 or TRBV12-4 to TRBJ1-2; the match to TRBD1 covers 9 bases. The CDR3 runs 15 residues. Trimming removed 1 base from V and 2 bases from J; junction bases left unmatched: 2. The CDR3 loop is CASSLGGQGNYGYTF. The CDR3 DNA is TGTGCCAGCAGTTTAGGAGGACAGGGGAACTATGGCTACACCTTC.

V and J are TRBV4-3 and TRBJ1-2, with D possibly TRBD1 on 5 matching bases. With 1 base removed from V and 8 bases from J, the gap between germline ends came to 14 bases. The germline V gene encodes CDR1 LGHNA and CDR2 YSLEER. There are 14 residues in the CDR3. This CDR3 is CASSQGGTLSGYTF. The CDR3 bases are TGCGCCAGCAGCCAAGGAGGGACCCTTTCGGGCTACACCTTC.

The chain employs TRBV7-3 and TRBJ2-7; TRBD2 matches at 12 bases. The DNA end favors TRBJ2-5, so the J call may be wrong. The CDR3 is 17 amino acids. CDR1 is SGHTA and CDR2 is FQGTGA in the germline V gene. The chain's CDR3 is CASSLTTLAGGLGTQYF. DNA of the CDR3: TGTGCCAGCAGCTTAACAACCCTAGCGGGGGGGCTAGGGACCCAGTACTTC.

This clonotype was detected a few times. The V and J genes are TRBV4-2 and TRBJ1-4; D not resolved. Germline CDR1 reads LGHNA; CDR2 reads YNFKEQ. The CDR3 sequence is 14 residues long. V lost 4 bases, J lost 6 bases, and 12 bases lay in between. This CDR3 reads CASSPVPADEKLFF. In nucleotides, the CDR3 is TGTGCCAGCAGCCCGGTCCCGGCAGATGAAAAACTGTTTTTT.

This chain joins TRBV27 and TRBJ1-2; 7 bases are a match to TRBD1. Germline-derived CDR1 and CDR2 are MNHEY and SMNVEV (reference sequence). This CDR3 region has 15 residues. The trim removed 8 bases at V and 1 base at J, leaving 10 bases unmatched. The CDR3 sequence: CASRTSGGGNYGYTF. The DNA for the CDR3 is TGTGCCAGCCGTACGTCAGGGGGGGGTAACTATGGCTACACCTTC.

The rearrangement joins TRBV14 to TRBJ2-1; TRBD2 matches at 9 bases. Germline V lookup: CDR1 SGHDN, CDR2 FVKESK. J was trimmed by 8 bases and V by 3 bases; bases with no gene match: 14. The CDR3 extends over 17 amino acids. The chain's CDR3 is CASSHARLAGGHHEQFF. The CDR3 bases are TGTGCCAGCAGCCATGCCCGTCTTGCGGGGGGGCATCATGAGCAGTTCTTC.

This rearrangement joins TRBV12-3 or TRBV12-4 to TRBJ1-2; 8 positions agree with TRBD1. The CDR3 sequence is 14 residues long. V was clipped by 6 bases and J by 3 bases; unmatched bases: 6. CDR3 coding DNA: TGTGCCAGCAGGGGGACAGGTTTGGACTATGGCTACACCTTC. Encoded protein: CASRGTGLDYGYTF.

This clonotype was recorded a few times. V is TRBV20-1 and J is TRBJ2-3; D gene unclear. This CDR3 contains 15 residues. Trimming left V 5 bases short and J 0 bases short, with 15 bases between. Germline V lookup: CDR1 DFQATT, CDR2 SNEGSKA (reference sequence). The CDR3 loop is CSAPRSGTSTDTQYF. The CDR3 nucleotides read TGCAGTGCTCCCCGATCGGGTACGAGCACAGATACGCAGTATTTT.

The chain couples TRBV11-3 to TRBJ2-1; 10 bases line up with TRBD2. There are 17 residues in the CDR3. The germline V gene has CDR1 SGHNT and CDR2 YENEEA. Losses at the gene ends were 4 bases for V and 3 bases for J; bases not matched to a gene: 9. CDR3 sequence reads: CASSSRKVAGGYNEQFF. The CDR3 DNA sequence: TGTGCCAGCAGCTCCCGAAAGGTAGCGGGGGGCTACAATGAGCAGTTCTTC.

V and J are TRBV20-1 and TRBJ2-3; the match to TRBD2 covers 11 bases. The CDR3 spans 16 residues. The V gene end was trimmed by 3 bases and the J gene end by 0 bases; junction bases not matched to a gene: 5. From germline, CDR1 is DFQATT and CDR2 SNEGSKA (reference sequence). Here the CDR3 reads CSARASGGYSTDTQYF. The CDR3, as DNA: TGCAGTGCTAGGGCTAGCGGGGGGTATAGCACAGATACGCAGTATTTT.

This chain connects TRBV4-1 to TRBJ2-4, with D perhaps matching TRBD1 (5 bases). The J call may be in error: the DNA end matches TRBJ2-5 better. There are 13 residues in the CDR3. Germline lookup yields CDR1 MGHRA and CDR2 YSYEKL. The CDR3 sequence: CASSQDRAKTQYF. CDR3 nucleotides: TGCGCCAGCAGCCAAGACAGGGCAAAGACCCAGTACTTC.

V and J are TRBV6-5 and TRBJ1-6; perhaps TRBD1 as D (6 bases). This CDR3 comprises 14 residues. Germline lookup yields CDR1 MNHEY and CDR2 SVGAGI. Trimming cost V 6 bases and J 11 bases, with 17 bases left between them. CDR3 bases: TGTGCCAGCAGCTTAACAGGGAAGAGGGCACCCCTCCACTTT. Its protein product is CASSLTGKRAPLHF.

A few counts support this clonotype. This chain uses TRBV5-1 with TRBJ2-5; possible D gene TRBD2, 5 bases. Germline loops: CDR1 SGHRS, CDR2 YFSETQ. V was cut by 4 bases and J by 0 bases, with 13 bases left in between. The CDR3 runs to 15 residues. CDR3 loop: CASSVSGPYQETQYF. The CDR3 DNA is TGCGCCAGCAGCGTGAGCGGTCCTTACCAAGAGACCCAGTACTTC.

J is TRBJ2-3 and V is TRBV20-1; TRBD1 matches at 7 bases. With V trimmed by 7 bases and J by 0 bases, 10 bases remained unmatched. Germline CDR1 and CDR2: DFQATT and SNEGSKA (reference sequence). CDR3 length: 15 amino acids. The CDR3 sequence: CSVGREGASTDTQYF. CDR3 nucleotide sequence: TGCAGTGTCGGGCGCGAGGGGGCCAGCACAGATACGCAGTATTTT.

This clonotype was picked up a small number of times. The chain employs TRBV20-1 and TRBJ2-3; D unclear. This CDR3 has 13 residues. Per germline, CDR1 DFQATT and CDR2 SNEGSKA (reference sequence). Trimming removed 5 bases from V and 6 bases from J, with 15 bases in between. CDR3 nucleotides: TGCAGTGCTCCTCACGTCCTGCGGGATACGCAGTATTTT. The encoded protein is CSAPHVLRDTQYF.

The CDR3 sequence is CASFQGGTEAFF. The CDR3 coding sequence is TGCGCCAGCTTCCAGGGGGGGACTGAAGCTTTCTTT. The gene calls are TRBV23-1 and TRBJ1-1, with 7 bases matching TRBD1. TRBV23-1 is given ORF status, its function remaining uncertain. V dropped 8 bases and J dropped 5; count of bases not matched to a gene: 5. The CDR3 spans 12 residues.

This clonotype was picked up one time. The chain has TRBV28 and TRBJ2-3; D might be TRBD2 (7 bases). The CDR3 contains 15 residues. Deletions cut 7 bases from V and 3 bases from J, with 17 bases between. Germline CDR1 MDHEN, CDR2 SYDVKM. CDR3 sequence: CASNSAGARTDTQYF. CDR3 nucleotides: TGTGCCAGCAACAGTGCGGGGGCTAGGACAGATACGCAGTATTTT.

The genes are TRBV19 and TRBJ2-3; D not certain. Germline V CDR1 and CDR2: LNHDA, SQIVND (reference sequence). V was cut by 3 bases and J by 0 bases, with 7 bases left in between. The CDR3 length is 14 residues. Here the CDR3 DNA reads TGTGCCAGTAGTATCGGCTCTAGCACAGATACGCAGTATTTT. It translates to CASSIGSSTDTQYF.

The V call is TRBV6-2 or TRBV6-3, the J call TRBJ2-3; the D is unclear. The V end lost 6 bases, the J end lost 0 bases, and 13 bases lay between the germline ends. Germline CDR1 reads MNHEY; CDR2 reads SVGEGT. CDR3 length: 15 residues. The CDR3 nucleotides are TGTGCCAGCAGCCGACGCCAGGATAGCACAGATACGCAGTATTTT. Translated, it gives CASSRRQDSTDTQYF.

Only one count was recorded for this clonotype. The chain combines TRBV20-1 with TRBJ1-1; no reliable D call. The V gene lost 5 bases and the J gene lost 0 bases, with 7 bases spanning the gap. The CDR3 is 12 residues long. Germline loops: CDR1 DFQATT, CDR2 SNEGSKA (reference sequence). The CDR3: CSAPELNTEAFF. The CDR3 DNA reads as TGCAGTGCTCCTGAGTTGAACACTGAAGCTTTCTTT.

This clonotype has just a few counts. The rearrangement uses TRBV20-1 and TRBJ2-7; 7 bases fit TRBD1. Germline CDR1 DFQATT, CDR2 SNEGSKA (reference sequence). With V trimmed by 5 bases and J by 3 bases, 7 bases remained unmatched. The CDR3 loop spans 13 amino acids. CDR3 loop: CSAPRDSVYEQYF. The DNA for the CDR3 is TGCAGTGCTCCAAGGGACAGCGTCTACGAGCAGTACTTC.

As for this clonotype: An end of the junction differs from the germline gene, which may be a read error. This chain joins TRBV12-5 and TRBJ2-3; weak D call: TRBD1 (5 bases). This CDR3 spans 15 amino acids. Germline V lookup: CDR1 LGHNT, CDR2 FRNRAP. This chain's CDR3 is CASGLEGAPTDTRYF. The DNA for the CDR3 is TGTGCTAGTGGTTTGGAAGGGGCTCCCACAGATACGCGGTATTTT.